The sample holds many counts of the clone carrying this T cell receptor (beta chain). What it binds is unknown. Patients affected by ophthalmopathy presented a Clinical Activity Score of at least 3, a NOSPECS grade of at least 4, and disease duration below 3 months. Fresh 10 ml peripheral blood yielded PBMCs. These data belong to a study of T cells in Graves' hyperthyroidism and ophthalmopathy. Regarding the study as a whole: Classification by a 13 V-J model distinguished ophthalmopathy from stable hyperthyroidism. Most clonotypes that expanded in the thyroid above 0.001 also showed up in blood.

It was RNA transcripts that yielded the amplified TCR beta CDR3 regions. The HTBI set primed first-round TCR CDR3 RT-PCR. TCRdb re-analysed the multiplex PCR reads in MiXCR, keeping a single row per CDR3 protein. The top ten hold about 16% of the sample, which has about 530,000 distinct CDR3 sequences, roughly 17% seen once. Trimming took 6 bases from V and 4 from J; bases not matched to a gene: 12. Germline V gives CDR1 GTSNPN, CDR2 SVGIG (reference sequence). The CDR3 runs 15 residues. Sequencing was carried out using blood. This chain uses TRBV30 with TRBJ1-3; 7 bases map to TRBD1. This receptor was obtained from a woman aged 18-35 years with Graves' ophthalmopathy. The CDR3 DNA reads as TGTGCCTGTCCTTTTCCGGGACAGCGAGGAAACACCATATATTTT. Its protein product is CACPFPGQRGNTIYF. The whole variable domain, filled in from reference TRBV30 and TRBJ1-3, reads SQTIHQWPATLVQPVGSPLSLECTVEGTSNPNLYWYRQAAGRGLQLLFYSVGIGQISSEVPQNLSASRPQDRQFILSSKKLLLSDSGFYLCACPFPGQRGNTIYFGEGSWLTVV.